This TCR beta chain derives from a study of blood T cell repertoires in COVID-19. Across the study: Whether acute or convalescent, the COVID-19 samples came from the United States, Italy and Spain. Sample material is recorded as cDNA or gDNA derived from T cells, B-cell-depleted T cells, or PBMCs.

CDR3 length: 15 residues. Germline assignment: CDR1 SGHKS and CDR2 YYEKEE (reference sequence). Trimming stripped 0 bases from V and 1 base from J, with 11 bases between. Sequencing used immunoSEQ multiplex PCR; TCRdb keeps in-frame clones, though not all of them. The sample contains approximately 210,000 clones, about 85% of which appear only once. The sample consisted of peripheral blood. The genes are TRBV5-5 and TRBJ2-7; tentatively, D is TRBD2 (6 bases). This TCR was recovered from a woman older than 75 with COVID-19, enrolled during active disease. The CDR3 DNA follows: TGTGCCAGCAGCTTGGTGGAGGGACCATCCTACGAGCAGTACTTC. It is translated as CASSLVEGPSYEQYF.